A single sample is the source of the 5 T cell receptor beta chains below, sequenced in a study of beta chain features in type 1 diabetes. Expressed TCRB transcripts got sequenced, as all isolated RNA was reverse transcribed. Assay: immunoSEQ multiplex PCR; the TCRdb copy retains only in-frame clones and omits some. Here the sample spans under 450,000 clones, approximately 15% being singletons. The sequenced sample consisted of naive CD4+ T cells from blood. These receptors were collected from a man aged 25 to 45 in good health.

The gene calls are TRBV29-1 and TRBJ1-5; a possible D gene is TRBD1 (6 bases). Germline CDR1 SQVTM, CDR2 ANQGSEA. This CDR3 has 13 residues. Trimming removed 4 bases from V and 5 bases from J, with 12 bases in between. As DNA, the CDR3 is TGCAGCGTTGGAGACCAGGGGTATCAGCCCCAGCATTTT. Encoded protein: CSVGDQGYQPQHF. The complete variable domain, with remaining parts taken from reference TRBV29-1 and TRBJ1-5, reads SAVISQKPSRDICQRGTSLTIQCQVDSQVTMMFWYRQQPGQSLTLIATANQGSEATYESGFVIDKFPISRPNLTFSTLTVSNMSPEDSSIYLCSVGDQGYQPQHFGDGTRLSIL.

This clone was counted a few times. The V call is TRBV5-1, the J call TRBJ2-7; 7 bases are shared with TRBD1. V was pared by 4 bases and J by 3 bases, with 7 bases of the junction left unmatched. The CDR3 has 14 residues. Per germline, CDR1 SGHRS and CDR2 YFSETQ. CDR3 residues: CASSRGQRGYEQYF. DNA of the CDR3: TGCGCCAGCAGCAGGGGACAGCGAGGCTACGAGCAGTACTTC.

V is TRBV7-6 and J is TRBJ2-1; 7 bases are a match to TRBD1. This CDR3 is 12 amino acids long. Germline-derived CDR1 and CDR2 are SGHVS and FNYEAQ. V shed 5 bases and J 9 bases; nucleotides not matched to a gene: 4. The CDR3 here is CASSTGEIEQFF. DNA of the CDR3: TGTGCCAGCAGCACAGGGGAAATTGAGCAGTTCTTC. The whole variable domain, remainder taken from reference TRBV7-6 and TRBJ2-1, is GAGVSQSPRYKVTKRGQDVALRCDPISGHVSLYWYRQALGQGPEFLTYFNYEAQQDKSGLPNDRFSAERPEGSISTLTIQRTEQRDSAMYRCASSTGEIEQFFGPGTRLTVL.

This clone was recorded a few times. This chain connects TRBV7-2 to TRBJ2-1; no reliable D call. With 4 bases removed from V and 5 bases from J, the gap between germline ends came to 3 bases. This CDR3 comprises 11 residues. CDR1 SGHTA and CDR2 FQGNSA come from the germline V gene. In nucleotides, the CDR3 is TGTGCCAGCAGCTGCGACAATGAGCAGTTCTTC. It encodes CASSCDNEQFF.

The chain combines TRBV14 with TRBJ2-1; D possibly uses TRBD1 or TRBD2 (5 bases each). V lost 0 bases, J lost 4 bases, and 16 bases lay in between. Per the germline V gene, CDR1 is SGHDN and CDR2 is FVKESK. The CDR3 spans 17 residues. The CDR3 protein is CASSQDGLTRGYNEQFF. In DNA, the CDR3 is TGTGCCAGCAGCCAAGATGGCCTCACTAGGGGATACAATGAGCAGTTCTTC.